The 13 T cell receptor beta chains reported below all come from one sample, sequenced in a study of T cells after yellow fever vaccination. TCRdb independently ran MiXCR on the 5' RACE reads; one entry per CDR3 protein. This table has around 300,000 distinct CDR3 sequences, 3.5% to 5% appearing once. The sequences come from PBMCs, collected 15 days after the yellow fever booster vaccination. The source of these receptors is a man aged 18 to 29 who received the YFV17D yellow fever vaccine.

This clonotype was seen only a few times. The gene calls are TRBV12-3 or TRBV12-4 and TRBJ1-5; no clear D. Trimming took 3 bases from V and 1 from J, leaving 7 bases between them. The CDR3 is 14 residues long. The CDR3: CASSFSASNQPQHF. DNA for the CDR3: TGTGCCAGCAGTTTCTCTGCGAGCAATCAGCCCCAGCATTTT.

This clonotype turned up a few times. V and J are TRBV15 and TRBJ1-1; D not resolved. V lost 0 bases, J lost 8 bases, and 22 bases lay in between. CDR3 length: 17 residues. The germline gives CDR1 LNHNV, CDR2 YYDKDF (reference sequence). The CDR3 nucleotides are TGTGCCACCAGCAGAGATCCCCCCCGAGGGTTGGCCGTAGAAGCTTTCTTT. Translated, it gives CATSRDPPRGLAVEAFF.

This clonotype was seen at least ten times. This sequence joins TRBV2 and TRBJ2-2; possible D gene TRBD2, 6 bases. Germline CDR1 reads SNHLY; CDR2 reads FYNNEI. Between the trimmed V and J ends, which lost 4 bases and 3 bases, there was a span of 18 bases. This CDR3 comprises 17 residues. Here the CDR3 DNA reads TGTGCCAGCAGTGGAGGACTACCTAGGGGATACACCGGGGAGCTGTTTTTT. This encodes CASSGGLPRGYTGELFF.

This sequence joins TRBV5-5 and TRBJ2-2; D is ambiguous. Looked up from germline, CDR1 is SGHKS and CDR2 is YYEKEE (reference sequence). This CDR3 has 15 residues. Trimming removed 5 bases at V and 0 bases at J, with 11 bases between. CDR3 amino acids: CASRQEPTNTGELFF. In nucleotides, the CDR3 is TGTGCCAGCAGGCAGGAGCCTACGAACACCGGGGAGCTGTTTTTT.

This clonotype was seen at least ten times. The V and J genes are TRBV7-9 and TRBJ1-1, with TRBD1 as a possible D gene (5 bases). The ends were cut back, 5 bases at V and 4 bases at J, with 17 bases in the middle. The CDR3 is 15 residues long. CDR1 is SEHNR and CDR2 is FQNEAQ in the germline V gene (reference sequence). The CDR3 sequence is CASSPMGRLATEAFF. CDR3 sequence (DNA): TGTGCCAGCAGCCCCATGGGACGACTGGCCACTGAAGCTTTCTTT.

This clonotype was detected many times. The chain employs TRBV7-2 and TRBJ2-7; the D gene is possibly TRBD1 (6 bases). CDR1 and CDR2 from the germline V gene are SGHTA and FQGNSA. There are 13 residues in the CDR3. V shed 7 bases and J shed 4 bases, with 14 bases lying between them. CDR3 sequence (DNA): TGTGCCAGCACCACCGGGACACGGTACGAGCAGTACTTC. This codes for CASTTGTRYEQYF.

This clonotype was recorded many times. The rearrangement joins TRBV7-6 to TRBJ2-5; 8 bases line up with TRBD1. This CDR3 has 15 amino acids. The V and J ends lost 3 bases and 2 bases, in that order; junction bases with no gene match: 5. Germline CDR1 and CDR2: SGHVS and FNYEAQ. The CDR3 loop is CASSLDRVWQETQYF. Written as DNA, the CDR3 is TGTGCCAGCAGCTTGGACAGGGTGTGGCAAGAGACCCAGTACTTC. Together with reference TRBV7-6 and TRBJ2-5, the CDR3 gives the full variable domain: GAGVSQSPRYKVTKRGQDVALRCDPISGHVSLYWYRQALGQGPEFLTYFNYEAQQDKSGLPNDRFSAERPEGSISTLTIQRTEQRDSAMYRCASSLDRVWQETQYFGPGTRLLVL.

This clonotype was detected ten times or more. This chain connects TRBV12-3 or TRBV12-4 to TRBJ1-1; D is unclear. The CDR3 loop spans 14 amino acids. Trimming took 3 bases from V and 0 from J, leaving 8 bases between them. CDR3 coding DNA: TGTGCCAGCAGTTTGAGGGCCCTGAACACTGAAGCTTTCTTT. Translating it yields CASSLRALNTEAFF.

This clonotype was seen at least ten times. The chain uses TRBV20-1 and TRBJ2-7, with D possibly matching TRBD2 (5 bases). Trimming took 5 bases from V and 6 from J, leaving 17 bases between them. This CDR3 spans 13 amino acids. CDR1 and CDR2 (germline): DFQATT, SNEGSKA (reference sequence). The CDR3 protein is CSARSSGHREQYV. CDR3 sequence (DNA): TGCAGTGCTCGGTCGAGCGGCCACCGCGAGCAGTACGTC.

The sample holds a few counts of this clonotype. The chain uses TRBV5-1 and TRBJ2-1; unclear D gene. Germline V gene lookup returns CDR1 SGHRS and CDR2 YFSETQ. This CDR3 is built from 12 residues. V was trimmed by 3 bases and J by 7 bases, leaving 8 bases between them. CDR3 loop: CASSSLENEQFF. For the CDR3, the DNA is TGCGCCAGCAGCTCCCTCGAGAATGAGCAGTTCTTC.

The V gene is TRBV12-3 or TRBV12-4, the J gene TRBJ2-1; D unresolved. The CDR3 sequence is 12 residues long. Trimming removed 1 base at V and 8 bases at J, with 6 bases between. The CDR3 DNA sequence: TGTGCCAGCAGTTTAGTTGAATATGAGCAGTTCTTC. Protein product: CASSLVEYEQFF.

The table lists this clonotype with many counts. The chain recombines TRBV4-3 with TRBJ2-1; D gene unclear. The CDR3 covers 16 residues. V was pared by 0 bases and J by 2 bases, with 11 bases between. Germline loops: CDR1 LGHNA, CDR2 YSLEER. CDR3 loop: CASSQDIWAAYNEQFF. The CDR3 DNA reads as TGCGCCAGCAGCCAAGATATATGGGCGGCCTACAATGAGCAGTTCTTC.

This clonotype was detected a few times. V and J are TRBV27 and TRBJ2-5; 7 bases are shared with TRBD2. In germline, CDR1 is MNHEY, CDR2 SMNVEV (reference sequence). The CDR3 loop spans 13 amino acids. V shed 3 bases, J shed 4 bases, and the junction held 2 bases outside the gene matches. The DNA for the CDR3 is TGTGCCAGCAGTTTTCAGCGGGGAGAGACCCAGTACTTC. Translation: CASSFQRGETQYF.